Included here is one T cell receptor beta chain sequence, with context. This specimen comes from a study of Tregs in tolerant kidney transplant recipients. Study-wide context: Mixed chimerism was transient after nonmyeloablative marrow transplants from related graft donors.

Repertoires were generated with immunoSEQ multiplex PCR, while TCRdb's copy carries only in-frame clones and drops some. The sample holds under 95,000 clones, around 93% seen once. The V and J ends lost 2 bases and 3 bases respectively, with 8 bases between them. The V gene's germline CDR1 is MDHEN and CDR2 SYDVKM. CDR3 length: 15 amino acids. This TCR was recovered from a human donor who received a combined kidney and bone marrow transplant. This specimen was Tregs from blood, taken before the transplant. The chain recombines TRBV28 with TRBJ2-6; the D is unclear. The CDR3 reads CASSLTRSGANVLTF. The CDR3 DNA sequence: TGTGCCAGCAGTTTAACGAGGAGTGGGGCCAACGTCCTGACTTTC.